One TCR beta chain is described in this entry. Its specific antigen is unknown. Within one base of it there is no much larger clone, and no base qualities were kept. Taken from cysteine to phenylalanine, the CDR3 has 18 residues. The retained sequence is limited to the CDR3, 54 bases, with the frame set at the first base. The V end gives up 0 bases and the J end 4 bases, leaving 12 bases in the junction not matched to a gene. The germline V gene (reference sequence) specifies LNHDA as CDR1 and SQIVND as CDR2. The collaborating institutions used their own protocols to collect whole blood in K2EDTA tubes. For TCRbeta analysis, collaborators shipped samples in one of three forms: frozen whole blood, isolated PBMCs, or DNA extracted from either of those sample types. This sample stems from a study of blood T cell repertoires in COVID-19 (dated by TCRdb to between 2020 and 2021). At the level of the whole study: Samples covering the acute and convalescent phases of COVID-19 were provided by collaborators in the United States, Italy and Spain. The material from the prospective study consisted of cDNA or gDNA derived from T cells, B-cell-depleted T cells, or PBMCs. The dataset comprised deeply sampled blood TCRbeta repertoires from subjects exposed to, actively infected with, or recovered from COVID-19. The repertoires were released in a freely available public database meant as a resource for research on the immune response to SARS-CoV-2. Samples came from the ongoing ImmuneRACE study (first 160 participants) plus 1,254 subjects from 6 global collaborators. The sample metadata nearly always contained a de-identified subject ID, COVID-19 status, age in years and sex. HLA class I and class II types, where available, came from metadata supplied by the sample provider rather than from assay-based typing.

Beyond this particular receptor, the publication reports: The amount of clinical and demographic metadata varied by source and participant and was provided uncurated.

The immunoSEQ Assay, a bias-controlled multiplex PCR, was used to amplify TCRbeta CDR3 regions from genomic DNA. The source study handled its data this way. The number of nucleated cells in each sample was estimated by amplification of reference gene primers within the assay. To quantify the absolute abundance of each unique TCRbeta CDR3 rearrangement, sequence reads were collapsed and filtered. For each sample, productive Simpson clonality was calculated as the square root of Simpson's diversity index over productive rearrangements. TCRdb obtained this table from immuneACCESS and retained in-frame rearrangements with V and J assigned. These tables miss some clones; where compared with another copy, unresolved V genes account for less than half of the shortfall, and the remainder is unexplained. V and J calls and clone size are copied from that table; D and trimming were computed from the DNA. In all, the sample holds tens of thousands of clones, and 91% of those were seen once. About 6.1% of the sample lies in the top ten.

The rearranged segments are TRBV19 and TRBJ2-3, and 8 junction bases match TRBD1. Sequences were obtained from peripheral blood. This clonotype was sampled from a human donor in a cohort sampled during active COVID-19. DNA sequence: TGTGCCAGTAGTATAGATCCGGGGACAGGCATCTTTTCAGATACGCAGTATTTT. Translated, this gives CASSIDPGTGIFSDTQYF.